Presented here are 4 T cell receptor beta chains from one specimen sequenced in a study of early T cells in non-severe SARS-CoV-2 infection. TCRdb reanalysed the 5' RACE reads using MiXCR and keeps one entry per CDR3 protein. The table has approximately 90,000 distinct CDR3 sequences, around 16% seen once. This material consisted of whole blood, taken at baseline. The source of these receptors is an adult who was a healthcare worker with PCR-confirmed SARS-CoV-2 infection or an uninfected control (not recorded which).

V usage is TRBV11-2 and J usage is TRBJ1-1, with D possibly TRBD1 on 5 matching bases. The CDR3 is made up of 15 amino acids. Germline loops: CDR1 SGHAT, CDR2 FQNNGV. Trimming stripped 4 bases from V and 0 bases from J, with 12 bases between. The CDR3 protein is CASSSSTDMNTEAFF. The CDR3, as DNA: TGTGCCAGCAGCTCATCGACAGACATGAACACTGAAGCTTTCTTT.

This clonotype was seen only a few times. This chain connects TRBV4-2 to TRBJ2-7, with D maybe TRBD1 (5 bases). The CDR3 totals 13 residues. The V gene's germline CDR1 is LGHNA and CDR2 YNFKEQ. Trimming removed 3 bases from V and 7 bases from J, with 13 bases in between. CDR3 protein: CASSQDILREQYF. The DNA for the CDR3 is TGTGCCAGCAGCCAGGACATTTTACGGGAGCAGTACTTC.

J is TRBJ2-5 and V is TRBV3-1; D is possibly TRBD2 (6 bases). CDR1 and CDR2 (germline): LGHDT, YNNKEL (reference sequence). This CDR3 contains 13 residues. V dropped 7 bases and J dropped 5 bases, with 14 bases sitting between them. The CDR3, as DNA: TGTGCCAGCAAAGGACTACCGATCGAGACCCAGTACTTC. Protein product: CASKGLPIETQYF.

This clonotype was recorded at least ten times. The chain couples TRBV2 to TRBJ1-4; D not resolved. Trimming left V 8 bases short and J 6 bases short, with 13 bases between. The CDR3 has 13 amino acids. Germline CDR1 and CDR2: SNHLY and FYNNEI. The CDR3 DNA reads as TGTGCCAGCCGGCTTCGGATGGATGAAAAACTGTTTTTT. Translated, it gives CASRLRMDEKLFF.